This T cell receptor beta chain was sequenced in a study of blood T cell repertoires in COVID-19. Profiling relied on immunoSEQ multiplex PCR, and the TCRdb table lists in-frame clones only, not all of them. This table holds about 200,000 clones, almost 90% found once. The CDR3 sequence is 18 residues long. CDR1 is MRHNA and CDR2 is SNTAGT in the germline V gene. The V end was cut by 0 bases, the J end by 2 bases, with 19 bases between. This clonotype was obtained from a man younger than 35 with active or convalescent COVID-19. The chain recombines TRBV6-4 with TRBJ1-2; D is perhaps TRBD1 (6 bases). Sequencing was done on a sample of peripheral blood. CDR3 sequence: CASSDSAIGTPRNYGYTF. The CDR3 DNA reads TGTGCCAGCAGTGACTCAGCAATCGGGACACCGAGAAACTATGGCTACACCTTC.